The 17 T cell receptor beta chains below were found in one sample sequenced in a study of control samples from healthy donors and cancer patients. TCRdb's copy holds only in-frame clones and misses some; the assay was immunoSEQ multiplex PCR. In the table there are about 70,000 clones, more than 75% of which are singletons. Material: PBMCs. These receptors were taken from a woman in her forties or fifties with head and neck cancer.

The CDR3 protein is CASGEVGGRVGAFF. The DNA for the CDR3 is TGTGCCAGCGGCGAGGTTGGGGGCAGAGTAGGAGCTTTCTTT. The chain recombines TRBV7-2 with TRBJ1-1; D possibly corresponds to TRBD1 (6 bases). CDR3 size: 14 residues. Germline V gene data show CDR1 as SGHTA and CDR2 as FQGNSA. The V end lost 8 bases, the J end lost 10 bases, and 23 bases lay between the germline ends.

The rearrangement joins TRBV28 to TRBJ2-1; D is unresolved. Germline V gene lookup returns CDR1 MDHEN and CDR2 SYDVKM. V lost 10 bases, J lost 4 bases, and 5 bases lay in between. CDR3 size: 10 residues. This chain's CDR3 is CATRYNEQFF. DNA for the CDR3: TGTGCCACACGTTACAATGAGCAGTTCTTC.

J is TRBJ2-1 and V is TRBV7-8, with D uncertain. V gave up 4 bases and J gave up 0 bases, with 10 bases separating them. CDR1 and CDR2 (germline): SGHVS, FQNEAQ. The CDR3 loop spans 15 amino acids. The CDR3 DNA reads TGTGCCAGCAGCTCCAGTGGGATCTCCTACAATGAGCAGTTCTTC. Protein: CASSSSGISYNEQFF.

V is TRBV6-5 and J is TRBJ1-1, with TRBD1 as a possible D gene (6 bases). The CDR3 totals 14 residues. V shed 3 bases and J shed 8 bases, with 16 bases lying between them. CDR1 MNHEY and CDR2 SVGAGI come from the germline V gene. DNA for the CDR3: TGTGCCAGCAGTTATACACCCGGGGGCCCCGAAGCTTTCTTT. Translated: CASSYTPGGPEAFF.

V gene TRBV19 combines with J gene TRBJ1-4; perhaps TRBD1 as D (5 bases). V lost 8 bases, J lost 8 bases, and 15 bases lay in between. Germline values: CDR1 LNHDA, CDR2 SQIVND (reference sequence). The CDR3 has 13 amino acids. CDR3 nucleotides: TGTGCCAGTCTTCGGGACCCGAGAGAAAAACTGTTTTTT. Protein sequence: CASLRDPREKLFF.

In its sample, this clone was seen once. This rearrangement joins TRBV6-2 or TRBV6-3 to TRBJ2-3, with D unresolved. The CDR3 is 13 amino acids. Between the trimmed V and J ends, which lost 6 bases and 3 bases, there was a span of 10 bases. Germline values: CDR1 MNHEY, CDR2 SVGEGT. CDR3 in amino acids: CASSLSLTDTQYF. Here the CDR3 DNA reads TGTGCCAGCAGCCTCTCTCTGACAGATACGCAGTATTTT.

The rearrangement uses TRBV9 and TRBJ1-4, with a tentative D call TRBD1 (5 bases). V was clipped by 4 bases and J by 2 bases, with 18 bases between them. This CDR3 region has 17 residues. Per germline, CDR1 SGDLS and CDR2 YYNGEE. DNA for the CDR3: TGTGCCAGCAGCAAAAATCTCAGGGTCGGGACTAATGAAAAACTGTTTTTT. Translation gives CASSKNLRVGTNEKLFF.

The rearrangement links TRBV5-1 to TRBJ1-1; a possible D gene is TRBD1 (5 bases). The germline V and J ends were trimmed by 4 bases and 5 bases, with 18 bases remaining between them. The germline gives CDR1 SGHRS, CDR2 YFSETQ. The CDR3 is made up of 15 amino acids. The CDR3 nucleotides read TGCGCCAGCAGCAGTGTAGGGACTGTTTTTACTGAAGCTTTCTTT. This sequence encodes CASSSVGTVFTEAFF.

The CDR3 reads CASSPGRADTQYF. Written as DNA, the CDR3 is TGTGCCAGCAGCCCCGGCCGGGCAGATACGCAGTATTTT. The chain couples TRBV7-9 to TRBJ2-3; no reliable D call. CDR3 length: 13 amino acids. Germline values: CDR1 SEHNR, CDR2 FQNEAQ (reference sequence). V was pared by 5 bases and J by 4 bases, with 10 bases between.

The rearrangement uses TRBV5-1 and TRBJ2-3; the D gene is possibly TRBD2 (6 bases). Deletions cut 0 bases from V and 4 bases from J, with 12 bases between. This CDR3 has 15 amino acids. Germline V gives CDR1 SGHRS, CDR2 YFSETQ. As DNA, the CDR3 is TGCGCCAGCAGCTTGGGGCTAGGAGGGGCAGATACGCAGTATTTT. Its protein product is CASSLGLGGADTQYF.

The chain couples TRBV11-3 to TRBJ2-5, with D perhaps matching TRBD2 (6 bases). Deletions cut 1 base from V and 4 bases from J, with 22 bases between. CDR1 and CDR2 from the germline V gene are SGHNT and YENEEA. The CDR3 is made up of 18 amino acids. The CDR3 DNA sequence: TGTGCCAGCAGCTTAGGGCGTGGAGGGACGAAGGGCCGAGAGACCCAGTACTTC. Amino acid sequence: CASSLGRGGTKGRETQYF.

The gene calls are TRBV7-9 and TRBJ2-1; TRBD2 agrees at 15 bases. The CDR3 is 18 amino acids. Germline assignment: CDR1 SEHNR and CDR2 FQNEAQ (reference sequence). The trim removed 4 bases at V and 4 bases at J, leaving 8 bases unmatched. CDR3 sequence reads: CASSSRTSGGARYNEQFF. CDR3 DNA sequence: TGTGCCAGCAGCTCTAGGACTAGCGGGGGGGCCCGGTACAATGAGCAGTTCTTC.

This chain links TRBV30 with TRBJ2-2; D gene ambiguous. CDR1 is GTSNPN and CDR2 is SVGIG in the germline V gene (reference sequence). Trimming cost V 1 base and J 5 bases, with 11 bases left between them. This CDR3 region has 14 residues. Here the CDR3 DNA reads TGTGCCTGGAGTGGTCTCGGTCGAACCGGGGAGCTGTTTTTT. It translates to CAWSGLGRTGELFF.

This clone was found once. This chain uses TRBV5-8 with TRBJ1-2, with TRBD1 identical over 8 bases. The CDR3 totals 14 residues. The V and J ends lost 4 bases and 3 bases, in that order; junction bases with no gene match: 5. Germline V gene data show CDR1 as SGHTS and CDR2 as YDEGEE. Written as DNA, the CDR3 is TGTGCCAGCAGCCGCTCACAGGGGGACTATGGCTACACCTTC. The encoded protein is CASSRSQGDYGYTF.

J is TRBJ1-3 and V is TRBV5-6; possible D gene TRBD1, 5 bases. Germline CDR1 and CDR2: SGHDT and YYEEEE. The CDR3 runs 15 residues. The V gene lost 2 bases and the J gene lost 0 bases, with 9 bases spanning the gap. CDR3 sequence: CASSLGVLSGNTIYF. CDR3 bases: TGTGCCAGCAGCTTAGGGGTCCTCTCTGGAAACACCATATATTTT.

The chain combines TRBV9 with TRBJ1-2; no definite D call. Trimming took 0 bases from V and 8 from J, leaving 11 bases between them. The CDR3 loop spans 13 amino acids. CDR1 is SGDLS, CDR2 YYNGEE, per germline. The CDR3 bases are TGTGCCAGCAGCGTAGTTGGGCCCGGGGGCTACACCTTC. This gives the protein CASSVVGPGGYTF.

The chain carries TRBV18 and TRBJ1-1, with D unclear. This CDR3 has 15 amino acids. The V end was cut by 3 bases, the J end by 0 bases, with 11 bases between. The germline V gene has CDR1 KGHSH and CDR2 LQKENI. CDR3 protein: CASSPVGVMNTEAFF. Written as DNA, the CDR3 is TGTGCCAGCTCACCCGTCGGGGTCATGAACACTGAAGCTTTCTTT.